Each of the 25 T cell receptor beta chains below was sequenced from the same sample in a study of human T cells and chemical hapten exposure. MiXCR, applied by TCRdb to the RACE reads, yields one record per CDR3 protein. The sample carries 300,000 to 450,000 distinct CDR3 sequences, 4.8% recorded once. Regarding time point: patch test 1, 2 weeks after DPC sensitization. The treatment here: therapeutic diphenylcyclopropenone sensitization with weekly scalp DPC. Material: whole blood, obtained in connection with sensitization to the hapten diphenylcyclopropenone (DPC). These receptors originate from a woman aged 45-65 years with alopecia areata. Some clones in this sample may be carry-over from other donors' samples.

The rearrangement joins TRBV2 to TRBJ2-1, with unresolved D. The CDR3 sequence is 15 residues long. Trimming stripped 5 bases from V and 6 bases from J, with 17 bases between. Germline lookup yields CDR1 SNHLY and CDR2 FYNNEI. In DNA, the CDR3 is TGTGCCAGCAGTTCAGGAGTTGGCGCCGGCAATGAGCAGTTCTTC. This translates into CASSSGVGAGNEQFF.

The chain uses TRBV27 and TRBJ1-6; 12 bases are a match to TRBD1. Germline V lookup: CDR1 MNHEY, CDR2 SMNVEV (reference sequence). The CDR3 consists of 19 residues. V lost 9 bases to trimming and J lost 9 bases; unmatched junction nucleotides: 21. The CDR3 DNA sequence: TGTGCCAGTATACCCCCGGGACAGGGGGCGCGGGATGTTAGTTCACCCCTCCACTTT. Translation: CASIPPGQGARDVSSPLHF.

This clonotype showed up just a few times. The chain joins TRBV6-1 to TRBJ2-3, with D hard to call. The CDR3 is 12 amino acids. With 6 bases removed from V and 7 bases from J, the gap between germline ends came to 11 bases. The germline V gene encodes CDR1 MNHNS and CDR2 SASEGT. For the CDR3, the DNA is TGTGCCAGCAGCCCGTTAAGGAATACGCAGTATTTT. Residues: CASSPLRNTQYF.

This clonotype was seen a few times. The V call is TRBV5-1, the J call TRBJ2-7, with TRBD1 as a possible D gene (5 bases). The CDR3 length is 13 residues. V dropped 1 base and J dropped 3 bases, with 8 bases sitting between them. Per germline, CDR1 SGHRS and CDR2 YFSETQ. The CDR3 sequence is CASSLQGFYEQYF. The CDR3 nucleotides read TGCGCCAGCAGCTTGCAGGGCTTCTACGAGCAGTACTTC.

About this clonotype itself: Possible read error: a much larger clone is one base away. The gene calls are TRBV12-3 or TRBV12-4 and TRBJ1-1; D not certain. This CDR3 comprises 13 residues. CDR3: CTSTQKLNTEAFF. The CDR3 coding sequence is TGTACCAGCACCCAGAAACTGAACACTGAAGCTTTCTTT.

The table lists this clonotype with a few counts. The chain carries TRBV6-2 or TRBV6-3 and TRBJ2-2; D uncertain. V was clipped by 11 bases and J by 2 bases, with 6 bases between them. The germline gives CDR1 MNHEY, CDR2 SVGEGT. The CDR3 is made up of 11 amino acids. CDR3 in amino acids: CASHNTGELFF. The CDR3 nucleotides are TGTGCCTCCCACAACACCGGGGAGCTGTTTTTT.

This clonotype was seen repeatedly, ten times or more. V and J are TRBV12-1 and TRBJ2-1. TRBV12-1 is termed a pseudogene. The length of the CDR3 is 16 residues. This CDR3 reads CASSFIRQSSYNEQFF. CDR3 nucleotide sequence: TGTGCCAGCAGCTTTATTCGACAGAGCTCCTACAATGAGCAGTTCTTC.

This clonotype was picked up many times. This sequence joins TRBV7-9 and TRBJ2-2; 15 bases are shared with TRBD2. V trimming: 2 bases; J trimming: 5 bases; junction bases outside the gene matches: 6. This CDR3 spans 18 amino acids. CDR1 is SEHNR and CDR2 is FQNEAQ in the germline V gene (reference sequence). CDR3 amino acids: CASSLSPGLAGGTGELFF. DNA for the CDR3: TGTGCCAGCAGCTTATCACCGGGACTAGCGGGAGGAACCGGGGAGCTGTTTTTT.

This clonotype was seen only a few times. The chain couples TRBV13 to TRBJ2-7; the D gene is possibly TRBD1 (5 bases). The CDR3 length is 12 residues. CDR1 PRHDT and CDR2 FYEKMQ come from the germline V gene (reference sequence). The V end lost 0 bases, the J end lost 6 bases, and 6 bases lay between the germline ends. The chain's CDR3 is CASSLGRVEQYF. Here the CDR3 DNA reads TGTGCCAGCAGCTTAGGCAGGGTCGAGCAGTACTTC. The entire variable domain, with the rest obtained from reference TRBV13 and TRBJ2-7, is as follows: AAGVIQSPRHLIKEKRETATLKCYPIPRHDTVYWYQQGPGQDPQFLISFYEKMQSDKGSIPDRFSAQQFSDYHSELNMSSLELGDSALYFCASSLGRVEQYFGPGTRLTVT.

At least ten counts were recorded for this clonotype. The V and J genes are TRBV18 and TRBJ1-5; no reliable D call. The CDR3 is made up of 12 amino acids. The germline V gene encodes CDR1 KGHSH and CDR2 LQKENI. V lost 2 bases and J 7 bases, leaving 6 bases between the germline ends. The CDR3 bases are TGTGCCAGCTCACCAGGGATGCAGCCCCAGCATTTT. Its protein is CASSPGMQPQHF.

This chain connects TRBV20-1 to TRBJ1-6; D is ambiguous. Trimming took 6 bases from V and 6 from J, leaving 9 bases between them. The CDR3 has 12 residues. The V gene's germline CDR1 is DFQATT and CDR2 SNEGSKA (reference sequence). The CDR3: CSALEPNSPLHF. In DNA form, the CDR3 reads TGCAGTGCCCTTGAACCTAATTCACCCCTCCACTTT.

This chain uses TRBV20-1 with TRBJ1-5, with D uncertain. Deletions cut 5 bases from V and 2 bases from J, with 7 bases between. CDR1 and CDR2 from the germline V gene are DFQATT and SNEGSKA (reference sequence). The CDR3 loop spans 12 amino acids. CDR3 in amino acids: CSAPQGNQPQHF. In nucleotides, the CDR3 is TGCAGTGCTCCTCAGGGCAATCAGCCCCAGCATTTT.

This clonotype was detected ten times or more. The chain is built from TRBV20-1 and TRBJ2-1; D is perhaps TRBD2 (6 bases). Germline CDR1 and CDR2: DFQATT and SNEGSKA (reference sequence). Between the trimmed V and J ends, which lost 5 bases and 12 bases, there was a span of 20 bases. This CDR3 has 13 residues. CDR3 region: CSARHGGEGGQFF. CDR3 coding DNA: TGCAGTGCTCGCCACGGGGGTGAGGGAGGGCAGTTCTTC.

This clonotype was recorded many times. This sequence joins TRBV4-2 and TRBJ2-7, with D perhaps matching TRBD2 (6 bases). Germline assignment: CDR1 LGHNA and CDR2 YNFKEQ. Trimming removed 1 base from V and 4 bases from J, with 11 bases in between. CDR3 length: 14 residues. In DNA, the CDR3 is TGTGCCAGCAGCCAAGCGGGGGATAGTTACGAGCAGTACTTC. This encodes CASSQAGDSYEQYF.

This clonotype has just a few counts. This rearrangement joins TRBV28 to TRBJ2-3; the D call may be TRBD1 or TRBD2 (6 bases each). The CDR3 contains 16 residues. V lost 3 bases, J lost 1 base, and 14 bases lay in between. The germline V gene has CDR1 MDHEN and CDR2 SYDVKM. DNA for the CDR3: TGTGCCAGCAGTTTGGAACAGGGAGGAGGCACAGATACGCAGTATTTT. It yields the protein CASSLEQGGGTDTQYF.

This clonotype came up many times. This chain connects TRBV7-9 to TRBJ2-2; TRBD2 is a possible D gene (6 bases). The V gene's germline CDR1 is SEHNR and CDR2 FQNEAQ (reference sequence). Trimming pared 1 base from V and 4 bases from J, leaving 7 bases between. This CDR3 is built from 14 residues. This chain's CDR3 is CASSLVAVTGELFF. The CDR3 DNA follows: TGTGCCAGCAGCTTAGTAGCGGTCACCGGGGAGCTGTTTTTT.

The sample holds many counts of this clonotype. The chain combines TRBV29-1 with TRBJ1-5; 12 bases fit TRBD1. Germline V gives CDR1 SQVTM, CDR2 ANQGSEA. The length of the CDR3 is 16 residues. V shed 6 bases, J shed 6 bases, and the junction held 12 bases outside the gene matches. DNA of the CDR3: TGCAGCGTCCTGCAAGGGACAGGGGGCGCGGGTCAGCCCCAGCATTTT. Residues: CSVLQGTGGAGQPQHF.

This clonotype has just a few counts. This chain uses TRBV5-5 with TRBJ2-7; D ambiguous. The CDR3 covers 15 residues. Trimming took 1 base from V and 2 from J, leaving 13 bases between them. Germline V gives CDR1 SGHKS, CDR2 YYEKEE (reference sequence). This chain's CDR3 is CASSLLGTTPYEQYF. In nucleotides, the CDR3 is TGTGCCAGCAGCTTGCTAGGAACAACACCCTACGAGCAGTACTTC.

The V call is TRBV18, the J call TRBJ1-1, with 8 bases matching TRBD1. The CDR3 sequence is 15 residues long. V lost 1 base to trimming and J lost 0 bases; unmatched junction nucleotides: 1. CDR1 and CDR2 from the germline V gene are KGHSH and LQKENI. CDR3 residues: CASSPRDRMNTEAFF. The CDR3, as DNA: TGTGCCAGCTCACCACGGGACAGGATGAACACTGAAGCTTTCTTT.

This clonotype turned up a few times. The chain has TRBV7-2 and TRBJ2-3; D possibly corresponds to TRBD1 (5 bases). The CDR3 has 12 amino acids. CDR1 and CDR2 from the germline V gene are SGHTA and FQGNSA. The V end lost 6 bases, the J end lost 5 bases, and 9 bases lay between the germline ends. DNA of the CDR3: TGTGCCAGCAGTCGCAGGGTAGATACGCAGTATTTT. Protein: CASSRRVDTQYF.

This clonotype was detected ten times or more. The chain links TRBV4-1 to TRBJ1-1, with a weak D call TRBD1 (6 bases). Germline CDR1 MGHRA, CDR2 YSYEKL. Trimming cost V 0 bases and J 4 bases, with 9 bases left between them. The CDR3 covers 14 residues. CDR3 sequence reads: CASSQEGGITEAFF. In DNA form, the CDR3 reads TGCGCCAGCAGCCAAGAGGGGGGCATCACTGAAGCTTTCTTT.

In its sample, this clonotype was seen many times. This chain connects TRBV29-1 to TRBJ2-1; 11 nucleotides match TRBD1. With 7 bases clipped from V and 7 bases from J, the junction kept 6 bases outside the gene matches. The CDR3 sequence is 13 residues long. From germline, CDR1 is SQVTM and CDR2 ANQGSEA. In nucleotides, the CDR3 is TGCAGCGGCGCAGGACAGGGGGCGAATGAGCAGTTCTTC. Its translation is CSGAGQGANEQFF.

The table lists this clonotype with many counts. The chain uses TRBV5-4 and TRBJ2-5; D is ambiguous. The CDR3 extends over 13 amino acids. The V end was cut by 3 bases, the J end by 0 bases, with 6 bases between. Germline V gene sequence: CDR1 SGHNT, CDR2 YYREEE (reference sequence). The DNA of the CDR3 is TGTGCCAGCAGCTCACCGTACCAAGAGACCCAGTACTTC. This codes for CASSSPYQETQYF. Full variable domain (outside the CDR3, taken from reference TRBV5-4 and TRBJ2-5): ETGVTQSPTHLIKTRGQQVTLRCSSQSGHNTVSWYQQALGQGPQFIFQYYREEENGRGNFPPRFSGLQFPNYSSELNVNALELDDSALYLCASSSPYQETQYFGPGTRLLVL.

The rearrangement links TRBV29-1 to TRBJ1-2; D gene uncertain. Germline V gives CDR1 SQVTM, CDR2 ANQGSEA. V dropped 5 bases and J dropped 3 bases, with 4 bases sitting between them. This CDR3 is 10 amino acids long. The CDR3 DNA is TGCAGCGTTCAGGACTATGGCTACACCTTC. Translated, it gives CSVQDYGYTF.

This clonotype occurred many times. CDR3 DNA: TGTGCCAGCAGCGAACTGGACAGCTCCTACGAGCAGTACTTC. This codes for CASSELDSSYEQYF. The rearrangement uses TRBV7-9 and TRBJ2-7; possible D gene TRBD1, 6 bases. The CDR3 is 14 residues long. Germline V gene lookup returns CDR1 SEHNR and CDR2 FQNEAQ (reference sequence). V shed 5 bases and J shed 0 bases, with 11 bases lying between them. Supplemented by reference TRBV7-9 and TRBJ2-7, the full variable domain reads DTGVSQNPRHKITKRGQNVTFRCDPISEHNRLYWYRQTLGQGPEFLTYFQNEAQLEKSRLLSDRFSAERPKGSFSTLEIQRTEQGDSAMYLCASSELDSSYEQYFGPGTRLTVT.